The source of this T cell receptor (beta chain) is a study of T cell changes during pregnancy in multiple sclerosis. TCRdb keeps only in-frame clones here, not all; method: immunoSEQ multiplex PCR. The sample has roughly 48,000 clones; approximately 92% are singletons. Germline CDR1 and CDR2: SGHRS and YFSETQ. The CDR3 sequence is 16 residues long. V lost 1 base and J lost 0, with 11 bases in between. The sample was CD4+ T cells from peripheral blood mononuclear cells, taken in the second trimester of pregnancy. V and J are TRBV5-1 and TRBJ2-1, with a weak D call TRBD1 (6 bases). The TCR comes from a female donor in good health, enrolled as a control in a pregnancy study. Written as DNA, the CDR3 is TGCGCCAGCAGCTTGCAGGGGTCGGGCTCCTACAATGAGCAGTTCTTC. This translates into CASSLQGSGSYNEQFF.